This is a list of T cell receptor beta chains from one sample in a study of blood T cell repertoires in COVID-19. The protocol was immunoSEQ multiplex PCR, while the TCRdb copy is restricted to in-frame clones and leaves out a portion. In the table there are about 200,000 clones, approximately 80% of which are singletons. The material sequenced was peripheral blood. These TCRs come from a human donor with acute or convalescent COVID-19. The donor label of this sample is uncertain. CDR3s include the opening cysteine and the closing phenylalanine or tryptophan. The order of the fields is V gene, J gene, CDR3 protein.

TRBV2	TRBJ2-5	CASSRQGLQYF
TRBV7-6	TRBJ2-3	CASSLLVAESTDTQYF
TRBV30	TRBJ2-1	CAWKGGRAYNEQFF
TRBV27	TRBJ2-2	CASSAPRGTSGTNTGELFF
TRBV4-1	TRBJ1-4	CASSQDPTGRREKLFF
TRBV2	TRBJ2-5	CASKTSSQETQYF
TRBV11-2	TRBJ2-1	CASSLIPGLAGYEQFF
TRBV2	TRBJ1-4	CASSEALGGEKLFF
TRBV4-2	TRBJ2-1	CASSQDLGAGGYNEQFF
TRBV11-2	TRBJ2-5	CASSSGLAGGYIQETQYF
TRBV3-1/TRBV3-2	TRBJ2-7	CASSQGGEQYF